Listed here are 2 T cell receptor beta chains from one sample, sequenced in a study of blood T cell repertoires in COVID-19. The table came from immunoSEQ multiplex PCR; TCRdb's copy has only in-frame clones and leaves some out. This table holds about 150,000 clones, 81% found once. Sequencing was carried out using peripheral blood. Source of these receptors: an older woman with active or convalescent COVID-19.

This sequence joins TRBV27 and TRBJ2-6; D remains unclear. There are 15 residues in the CDR3. Trimming shortened V by 8 bases and J by 0 bases, and 11 bases separated the two germline ends. CDR1 MNHEY and CDR2 SMNVEV come from the germline V gene (reference sequence). As DNA, the CDR3 is TGTGCCAGCCATGAGTATTACTCTGGGGCCAACGTCCTGACTTTC. Residues: CASHEYYSGANVLTF.

The chain combines TRBV30 with TRBJ1-5; D is possibly TRBD1 (6 bases). Per germline, CDR1 GTSNPN and CDR2 SVGIG (reference sequence). CDR3 size: 17 residues. Trimming pared 5 bases from V and 3 bases from J, leaving 23 bases between. The DNA of the CDR3 is TGTGCCTGGTCAGCTCGGGGCAGGGGAGATCACAATCAGCCCCAGCATTTT. Translation: CAWSARGRGDHNQPQHF.